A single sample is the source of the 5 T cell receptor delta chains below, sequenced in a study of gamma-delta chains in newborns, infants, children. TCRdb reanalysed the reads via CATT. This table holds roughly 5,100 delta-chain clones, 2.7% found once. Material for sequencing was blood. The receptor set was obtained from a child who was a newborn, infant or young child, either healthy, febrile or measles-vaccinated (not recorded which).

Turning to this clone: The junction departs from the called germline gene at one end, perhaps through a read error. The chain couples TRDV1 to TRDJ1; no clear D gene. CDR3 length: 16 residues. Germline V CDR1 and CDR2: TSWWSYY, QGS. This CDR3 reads CALGELTRPGTDKLIF. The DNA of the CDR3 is TGTGCTCTTGGGGAACTTACCCGGCCAGGGACCGATAAGCTCATCTTT.

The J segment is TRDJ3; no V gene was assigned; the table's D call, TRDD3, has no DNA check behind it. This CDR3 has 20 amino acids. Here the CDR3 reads CACDTLYWGIRSWDTRQMFF. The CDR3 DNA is TGTGCCTGTGACACTCTCTACTGGGGGATACGCTCCTGGGACACCCGACAGATGTTTTTC.

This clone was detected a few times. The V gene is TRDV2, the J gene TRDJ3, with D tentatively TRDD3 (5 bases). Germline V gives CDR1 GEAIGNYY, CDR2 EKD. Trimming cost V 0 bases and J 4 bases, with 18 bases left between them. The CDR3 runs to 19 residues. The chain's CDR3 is CACDTAGTLRGWDTRQMFF. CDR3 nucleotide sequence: TGTGCCTGTGACACCGCCGGGACGCTTAGGGGATGGGACACCCGACAGATGTTTTTC.

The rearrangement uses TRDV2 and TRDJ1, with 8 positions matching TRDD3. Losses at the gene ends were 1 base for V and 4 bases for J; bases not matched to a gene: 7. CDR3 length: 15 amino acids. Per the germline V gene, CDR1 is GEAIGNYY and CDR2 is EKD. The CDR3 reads CACDTLGIRVDKLIF. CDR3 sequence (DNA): TGTGCCTGTGACACGCTCGGGATACGCGTCGATAAACTCATCTTT.

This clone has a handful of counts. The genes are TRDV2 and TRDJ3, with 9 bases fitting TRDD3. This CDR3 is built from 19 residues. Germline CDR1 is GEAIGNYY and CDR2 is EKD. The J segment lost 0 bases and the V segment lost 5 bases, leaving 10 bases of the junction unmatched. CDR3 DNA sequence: TGTGCCTGTGCCGATACTGGGGGACCCAGCTCCTGGGACACCCGACAGATGTTTTTC. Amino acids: CACADTGGPSSWDTRQMFF.